The rows below give T cell receptor beta chains drawn from one sample of a study of T cells in Graves' hyperthyroidism and ophthalmopathy. One entry per CDR3 protein, called by TCRdb with MiXCR from the multiplex PCR reads. The sample has a few hundred thousand distinct CDR3 sequences, 15% seen once; the top ten hold over 25%. Sequenced material: blood. The receptors derive from a woman in her 50s with Graves' hyperthyroidism that later progressed to Graves' ophthalmopathy. CDR3s include the opening cysteine and the closing phenylalanine or tryptophan. Fields, in order: J gene, D gene, V gene, clone size, CDR3 DNA, CDR3 protein. D genes are given only for firm matches. Clone size is given for some rows only: seen once, a few or many times, or a class if the clone is expanded.

TRBJ2-4 NA TRBV28 many TGTGCCAGCAGTAAGGGGGGGTTAGCCAAAAACATTCAGTACTTC CASSKGGLAKNIQYF
TRBJ1-3 TRBD1 TRBV11-3 NA TGTGCCAGCAGCTCCGGGACAGTTGGAAACACCATATATTTT CASSSGTVGNTIYF
TRBJ1-1 TRBD1 TRBV28 NA TGTGCCAGCAGTCCCGGACAGGGAATAACTGAAGCTTTCTTT CASSPGQGITEAFF
TRBJ2-3 TRBD2 TRBV6-2/TRBV6-3 many TGTGCCAGCAGCCACAGGCGGGAGGGAGATACGCAGTATTTT CASSHRREGDTQYF
TRBJ2-7 TRBD2 TRBV20-1 many TGCAGTGCTAGACTAGCGGGAGAAAGAGGCTCCTACGAGCAGTACTTC CSARLAGERGSYEQYF
TRBJ2-7 NA TRBV25-1 NA TGTGCCAGCAGACGATCCGACGAGCAGTACTTC CASRRSDEQYF
TRBJ1-1 TRBD1 TRBV20-1 few TGCAGTGCTACGGGACAGGGGATTCAGAACACTGAAGCTTTCTTT CSATGQGIQNTEAFF
TRBJ2-2 NA TRBV5-1 NA TGCGCCAGCAGCCAGTCAGCGAACACCGGGGAGCTGTTTTTT CASSQSANTGELFF
TRBJ2-5 NA TRBV11-2 many TGTGCCAGCAGCTTTTGGAGCAGACAAGAGACCCAGTACTTC CASSFWSRQETQYF
TRBJ1-5 TRBD1 TRBV20-1 NA TGCAGTGCTAGAGATTGGGGTGGGACAGTCGATTATAGCAATCAGCCCCAGCATTTT CSARDWGGTVDYSNQPQHF
TRBJ2-7 NA TRBV7-9 few TGTGCCAGCAGCTTCGCAGGGCCCCTAGACTACGAGCAGTACTTC CASSFAGPLDYEQYF
TRBJ2-7 TRBD2 TRBV20-1 many TGCAGTGCTAGCGGGAGGGTTTCCTACGAGCAGTACTTC CSASGRVSYEQYF
TRBJ2-7 NA TRBV4-1 NA TGCGCCAGCAGCCCCTGGGGTGTCAATGAGCAGTACTTC CASSPWGVNEQYF
TRBJ1-2 TRBD1 TRBV27 many TGTGCCAGCAGTTTACTGGACAGGCTGGGGTATGGCTACACCTTC CASSLLDRLGYGYTF
TRBJ2-3 NA TRBV4-2 NA TGTGCCAGCAGGATTCTCAACCTAATTTCAGATACGCAGTATTTT CASRILNLISDTQYF
TRBJ2-3 TRBD1 TRBV9 NA TGTGCCAGCAGCTTCACAATGGGGGGACAGGGGTTCATAGATACGCAGTATTTT CASSFTMGGQGFIDTQYF
TRBJ2-1 NA TRBV20-1 NA TGCAGTGCTAGAAGGACGGATCTGATCGATGAGCAGTTCTTC CSARRTDLIDEQFF
TRBJ2-3 NA TRBV19 many TGTGCCAGTAGTTCCCCGGGGAGACTCCAACGAACTAGCACAGATACGCAGTATTTT CASSSPGRLQRTSTDTQYF
TRBJ1-1 NA TRBV5-1 many TGCGCCAGCAGTGAATGGCAGGACACTGAAGCTTTCTTT CASSEWQDTEAFF
TRBJ1-6 TRBD1 TRBV7-9 NA TGTGCCAGCAGCAATCATGATTGGACAGGGACCAATTCACCCCTCCACTTT CASSNHDWTGTNSPLHF
TRBJ2-2 TRBD1 TRBV12-3/TRBV12-4 few TGTGCCAGCAGTTGGGGACAGGCTTTCCCTAGTCCGAACACCGGGGAGCTGTTTTTT CASSWGQAFPSPNTGELFF
TRBJ2-1 TRBD2 TRBV10-3 few TGTGCCATCAGTGAGGGAGGACTAGTAGCCAATGAGCAGTTCTTC CAISEGGLVANEQFF
TRBJ2-2 TRBD2 TRBV29-1 NA TGCAGCATCATAGCGGGAGGGGTCGGGGAGCTGTTTTTT CSIIAGGVGELFF
TRBJ1-2 NA TRBV19 few TGTGCCAGTAGTTCCGTGGCAGGGGATGGCTACACCTTC CASSSVAGDGYTF
TRBJ2-1 NA TRBV29-1 once TGCAGCCTGGGGGGGCAGGGGGGCTACAATGAGCAGCTCTTC CSLGGQGGYNEQLF
TRBJ1-6 NA TRBV20-1 few TGCAGTGCTGGGGGACGAGACCTTTATAATTCACCCCTCCACTTT CSAGGRDLYNSPLHF
TRBJ2-5 TRBD2 TRBV29-1 many TGCAGCGTTGAAGATGAAGGCGCGGGAGGCATGGAGACCCAGTACTTC CSVEDEGAGGMETQYF
TRBJ2-3 TRBD2 TRBV10-3 few TGTGCCATCAGTGGACCCCCGGGACTAGCGGGAGAGAAAGTAGATACGCAGTATTTT CAISGPPGLAGEKVDTQYF
TRBJ1-1 NA TRBV6-5 NA TGTGCCAGCAGTTACTCGGGGTCGATGAACACTGAAGCTTTCTTT CASSYSGSMNTEAFF
TRBJ2-6 NA TRBV5-1 NA TGCGCCAACAGCGTGGAAAATGGATTCTCTGGGGCCAACGTCCTGACTTTC CANSVENGFSGANVLTF
TRBJ2-2 NA TRBV20-1 few TGCAGTGCTAGAGATCAAGGAGGGGGGAACGCGAACACCGGGGAGCTGTTTTTT CSARDQGGGNANTGELFF
TRBJ2-7 NA TRBV7-9 many TGTGCCAGCAGCTTAGCTAGAAGGGACTACGAGCAGTACTTC CASSLARRDYEQYF
TRBJ1-5 TRBD1 TRBV20-1 NA TGCAGTGCCCGGACAGGGGGTCAAAATCAGCCCCAGCATTTT CSARTGGQNQPQHF
TRBJ2-7 TRBD2 TRBV27 many TGTGCCAGCAGCTTAGGTAGCGGGGACGTCTACGAGCAGTACTTC CASSLGSGDVYEQYF
TRBJ2-3 NA TRBV11-2 many TGTGCCAGCAGCTTAACCGGAAGCGGGAGCACAGATACGCAGTATTTT CASSLTGSGSTDTQYF
TRBJ1-5 NA TRBV28 NA TGTGCCAGCAGTCCTACCAATGGACAGCGAGGTCAGCCCCAGCATTTT CASSPTNGQRGQPQHF
TRBJ2-1 NA TRBV2 NA TGTGCCAAACTAGATTCGTCGGCTGAGCAGTTCTTC CAKLDSSAEQFF
TRBJ2-2 NA TRBV3-1 many TGTGCCAGCAGCCCCCGGGACCCGTCCACCGGGGAGCTGTTTTTT CASSPRDPSTGELFF
TRBJ2-7 NA TRBV12-3/TRBV12-4 many TGTGCCAGCAGTTTGGGGGGTGGACTGGACTCCTACGAGCAGTACTTC CASSLGGGLDSYEQYF
TRBJ2-1 NA TRBV12-3/TRBV12-4 NA TGTGCCAGCAGTGGGACTGCCCGTGGGGCCTACAATGAGCAGTTCTTC CASSGTARGAYNEQFF
TRBJ2-3 NA TRBV28 many TGTGCCAGCAGACTAGCCCTGTCTAGCACAGATACGCAGTATTTT CASRLALSSTDTQYF
TRBJ2-1 NA TRBV7-8 NA TGTGCCAGCAGCCCCCTCGCTTACTCCTACAATGAGCAGTTCTTC CASSPLAYSYNEQFF
TRBJ1-1 NA TRBV28 many TGTGCCACCTTTACTAGGGATGGAGCTGAAGCTTTCTTT CATFTRDGAEAFF